This T cell receptor beta chain was captured in a study of cytomegalovirus exposure and HLA in healthy donors. Generated by immunoSEQ multiplex PCR, the TCRdb table keeps only in-frame clones and is missing some. The repertoire includes approximately 280,000 clones, 70% to 90% of them detected once, and about 0.9% sits in the top ten. The sequenced sample was PBMCs. The clonotype originates from a woman between 18 and 30 years old in good health and CMV-seronegative.

CDR3 in DNA: TGTGCCAGCAGTACCCCCCTCGGGGGCTACACCTTC. This sequence encodes CASSTPLGGYTF. This chain links TRBV27 with TRBJ1-2; D is unresolved. CDR1 MNHEY and CDR2 SMNVEV come from the germline V gene (reference sequence). Trimming removed 5 bases at V and 8 bases at J, with 12 bases between. The CDR3 runs 12 residues.